Below, 20 T cell receptor beta chains from the same sample are listed, as sequenced in a study of human T cells and chemical hapten exposure. Time point described: healthy volunteer bleed at 6 weeks. It was from unfractionated whole blood that total RNA was extracted. TCRdb itself ran the RACE reads through MiXCR, one entry per CDR3 protein. The sample yields more than 75,000 distinct CDR3 sequences, over 7% seen once. Material for sequencing was whole blood. These receptors were obtained from a male donor in good health. Some clones in this sample may be carry-over from other donors' samples.

This clonotype was counted many times. The genes are TRBV6-2 or TRBV6-3 and TRBJ2-1; the D gene is possibly TRBD2 (5 bases). There are 16 residues in the CDR3. Germline V lookup: CDR1 MNHEY, CDR2 SVGEGT. Trimming left V 5 bases short and J 5 bases short, with 19 bases between. CDR3 sequence: CASSAPGSGRHNEQFF. The CDR3 nucleotides are TGTGCCAGCAGTGCCCCGGGGAGTGGCCGGCACAATGAGCAGTTCTTC.

This clonotype showed up many times. V is TRBV19 and J is TRBJ1-5, with D possibly being TRBD1 (5 bases). The CDR3 has 16 amino acids. V was clipped by 4 bases and J by 9 bases, with 22 bases between them. CDR1 is LNHDA, CDR2 SQIVND, per germline (reference sequence). The CDR3 DNA follows: TGTGCCAGTAGTAACCTCCCGGGGGGGAAATCACGGCCCCAGCATTTT. Amino acids: CASSNLPGGKSRPQHF.

The sample holds a few counts of this clonotype. The chain links TRBV6-2 or TRBV6-3 to TRBJ1-4; D gene uncertain. This CDR3 region has 15 residues. V was trimmed by 6 bases and J by 8 bases, leaving 19 bases between them. Germline V lookup: CDR1 MNHEY, CDR2 SVGEGT. CDR3 sequence: CASRSPASIGEKLFF. CDR3 DNA: TGTGCCAGCAGGTCTCCTGCCTCGATCGGAGAAAAACTGTTTTTT.

CDR3 coding DNA: TGCAGTGCTAAAAACCGGACGGGACTGCCCCAGCATTTT. This sequence encodes CSAKNRTGLPQHF. The V gene is TRBV20-1, the J gene TRBJ1-5; D is possibly TRBD1 (5 bases). Germline CDR1 is DFQATT and CDR2 is SNEGSKA (reference sequence). The V gene lost 4 bases and the J gene lost 9 bases, with 16 bases spanning the gap. There are 13 residues in the CDR3.

The chain couples TRBV15 to TRBJ2-3, with D perhaps TRBD1 (6 bases). CDR3 length: 14 residues. Germline V lookup: CDR1 LNHNV, CDR2 YYDKDF (reference sequence). V lost 0 bases to trimming and J lost 3 bases, with 7 bases between them. The CDR3 DNA sequence: TGTGCCACCAGCAGAGATCAGGGGACAGATACGCAGTATTTT. As protein: CATSRDQGTDTQYF.

The chain links TRBV5-6 to TRBJ2-2, with D perhaps being TRBD1 or TRBD2 (6 bases each). CDR3 length: 16 residues. Germline V CDR1 and CDR2: SGHDT, YYEEEE. The V end lost 6 bases, the J end lost 0 bases, and 15 bases lay between the germline ends. In nucleotides, the CDR3 is TGTGCCAGCATCAGACTGGGGGGCCCGAACACCGGGGAGCTGTTTTTT. Translation gives CASIRLGGPNTGELFF.

This clonotype was observed at least ten times. The genes are TRBV4-2 and TRBJ2-6; 10 bases map to TRBD1. Germline loops: CDR1 LGHNA, CDR2 YNFKEQ. V lost 0 bases, J lost 0 bases, and 8 bases stayed unmatched. This CDR3 region has 20 residues. The CDR3 loop is CASSQETGGASSSGANVLTF. CDR3 bases: TGTGCCAGCAGCCAAGAGACAGGGGGCGCCTCGAGCTCTGGGGCCAACGTCCTGACTTTC.

V and J are TRBV4-1 and TRBJ2-7; perhaps TRBD1 as D (5 bases). Trimming left V 3 bases short and J 6 bases short, with 18 bases between. The CDR3 covers 15 residues. Germline CDR1 and CDR2: MGHRA and YSYEKL. CDR3 protein: CASSQSRDTRGEQYF. The CDR3 DNA follows: TGCGCCAGCAGCCAGTCCAGGGATACAAGAGGCGAGCAGTACTTC.

This chain links TRBV11-2 with TRBJ2-1; 10 bases align to TRBD2. V trimming: 5 bases; J trimming: 5 bases; junction bases outside the gene matches: 9. The CDR3 length is 16 residues. From germline, CDR1 is SGHAT and CDR2 FQNNGV. CDR3 coding DNA: TGTGCCAGCAGCCCGTGGGGGCTAGCGGGGGACAATGAGCAGTTCTTC. Protein product: CASSPWGLAGDNEQFF.

This clonotype was seen many times. The rearrangement links TRBV20-1 to TRBJ1-5; D is unclear. V shed 0 bases and J shed 3 bases, with 15 bases lying between them. From germline, CDR1 is DFQATT and CDR2 SNEGSKA (reference sequence). The CDR3 is 16 residues long. DNA for the CDR3: TGCAGTGCTAGAGATCGCGCGGGCCGGGACAATCAGCCCCAGCATTTT. This translates into CSARDRAGRDNQPQHF.

This clonotype was observed a handful of times. The J gene is TRBJ2-3, the V gene TRBV6-2 or TRBV6-3; 10 bases map to TRBD1. The CDR3 is 15 amino acids. V trimming: 5 bases; J trimming: 4 bases; junction bases outside the gene matches: 6. Germline V gives CDR1 MNHEY, CDR2 SVGEGT. DNA of the CDR3: TGTGCCAGCAGTGCCCAGACAGGGGGCGCAGATACGCAGTATTTT. It is translated as CASSAQTGGADTQYF.

This clonotype occurred a few times. V and J are TRBV5-1 and TRBJ1-1, with TRBD1 as a possible D gene (5 bases). Germline V CDR1 and CDR2: SGHRS, YFSETQ. V lost 6 bases, J lost 5 bases, and 14 bases lay in between. The CDR3 contains 13 residues. CDR3 in DNA: TGCGCCAGCAAAGGGGACCTAGGGACTGAAGCTTTCTTT. It is translated as CASKGDLGTEAFF.

This clonotype was detected only a few times. This chain links TRBV2 with TRBJ1-4, with TRBD1 matching over 10 bases. Trimming cost V 6 bases and J 5 bases; bases outside gene matches: 6. Germline V gene lookup returns CDR1 SNHLY and CDR2 FYNNEI. There are 15 residues in the CDR3. The CDR3 region is CASRDRTGGNEKLFF. In nucleotides, the CDR3 is TGTGCCAGCAGGGATCGGACAGGGGGGAATGAAAAACTGTTTTTT.

J is TRBJ1-6 and V is TRBV7-9, with TRBD1 as a possible D gene (6 bases). Germline-derived CDR1 and CDR2 are SEHNR and FQNEAQ (reference sequence). The length of the CDR3 is 14 residues. Trimming stripped 5 bases from V and 8 bases from J, with 13 bases between. CDR3 loop: CASSPQGRDSPLHF. CDR3 nucleotides: TGTGCCAGCAGCCCTCAGGGGCGAGATTCACCCCTCCACTTT.

J is TRBJ2-1 and V is TRBV7-9, with D unclear. This CDR3 is 14 amino acids long. Trimming stripped 0 bases from V and 7 bases from J, with 10 bases between. CDR1 is SEHNR, CDR2 FQNEAQ, per germline (reference sequence). This CDR3 reads CASSLAWALNEQFF. The CDR3 nucleotides are TGTGCCAGCAGCTTAGCGTGGGCGCTTAATGAGCAGTTCTTC.

This chain joins TRBV7-2 and TRBJ1-2, with a possible D match to TRBD1 (5 bases). V was trimmed by 3 bases and J by 2 bases, leaving 10 bases between them. CDR1 is SGHTA and CDR2 is FQGNSA in the germline V gene. There are 14 residues in the CDR3. CDR3 sequence reads: CASSLLQANYGYTF. CDR3 DNA: TGTGCCAGCAGCTTGTTACAGGCAAACTATGGCTACACCTTC.

The CDR3 DNA follows: TGTGCCAGCAGTTCCGCCGATTTTAGCAATCAGCCCCAGCATTTT. Translated, it gives CASSSADFSNQPQHF. The chain is built from TRBV28 and TRBJ1-5; D unresolved. The CDR3 spans 15 residues. Trimming took 4 bases from V and 0 from J, leaving 10 bases between them. Germline CDR1 reads MDHEN; CDR2 reads SYDVKM.

The gene calls are TRBV7-8 and TRBJ2-3, with a weak D call TRBD2 (5 bases). The germline gives CDR1 SGHVS, CDR2 FQNEAQ. Trimming pared 5 bases from V and 2 bases from J, leaving 8 bases between. The CDR3 sequence is 13 residues long. DNA for the CDR3: TGTGCCAGCAGCGTCGGGGACACAGATACGCAGTATTTT. Its translation is CASSVGDTDTQYF.

This clonotype was seen ten or more times. A read error may account for a junction end that differs from germline. The chain recombines TRBV3-1 with TRBJ1-4, with 7 bases aligning to TRBD1. Germline V gene data show CDR1 as LGHDT and CDR2 as YNNKEL (reference sequence). This CDR3 has 19 amino acids. The CDR3 nucleotides are TGTGCCAGCAGCCCAGGGCGGGACAGCCCGGTAGGCCTCTATGAGAAACTGTTTTTT. This gives the protein CASSPGRDSPVGLYEKLFF.

The chain recombines TRBV18 with TRBJ1-1; possible D gene TRBD1, 5 bases. Germline V CDR1 and CDR2: KGHSH, LQKENI. This CDR3 has 14 residues. With 6 bases removed from V and 8 bases from J, the gap between germline ends came to 19 bases. The CDR3 here is CASSVDSPGGEAFF. The CDR3 DNA sequence: TGTGCCAGCTCCGTTGACAGCCCTGGGGGAGAAGCTTTCTTT.